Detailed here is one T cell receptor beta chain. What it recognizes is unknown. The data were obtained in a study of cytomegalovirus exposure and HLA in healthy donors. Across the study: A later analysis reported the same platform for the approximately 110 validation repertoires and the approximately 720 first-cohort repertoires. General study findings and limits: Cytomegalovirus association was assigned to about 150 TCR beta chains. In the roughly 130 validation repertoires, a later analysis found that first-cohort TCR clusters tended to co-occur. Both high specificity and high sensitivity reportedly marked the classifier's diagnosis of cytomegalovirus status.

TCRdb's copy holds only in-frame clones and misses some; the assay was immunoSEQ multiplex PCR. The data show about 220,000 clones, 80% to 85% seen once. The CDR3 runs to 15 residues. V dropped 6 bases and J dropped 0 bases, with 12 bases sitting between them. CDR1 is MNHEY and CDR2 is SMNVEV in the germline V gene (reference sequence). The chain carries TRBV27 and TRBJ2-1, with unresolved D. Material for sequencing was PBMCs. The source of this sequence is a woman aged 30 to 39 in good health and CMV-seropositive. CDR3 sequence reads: CASSPVESSYNEQFF. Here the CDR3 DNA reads TGTGCCAGCAGCCCCGTTGAGAGCTCCTACAATGAGCAGTTCTTC.